The sequence of this T cell receptor beta chain was determined in a study of cytomegalovirus exposure and HLA in healthy donors. Vbeta (60) and Jbeta (13) primers were used in the PCR. Libraries were prepared by immunoSEQ multiplex PCR; TCRdb keeps only in-frame clonotypes and omits some of them. The table has roughly 180,000 clones, 78% seen once. The CDR3 loop spans 15 amino acids. Unmatched junction bases numbered 8, after V lost 6 bases and J lost 4 bases. Germline assignment: CDR1 SGHAT and CDR2 FQNNGV. The V gene is TRBV11-2, the J gene TRBJ1-2; 10 bases agree with TRBD1. The sequence was obtained from a woman aged 50 to 60 in good health and CMV-seropositive. The sample taken for sequencing was PBMCs. CDR3 amino acids: CASSQGQGTAYGYTF. DNA for the CDR3: TGTGCCAGCAGTCAGGGACAGGGGACCGCCTATGGCTACACCTTC.